Presented here are 12 T cell receptor beta chains from one specimen sequenced in a study of radiotherapy plus CTLA-4 blockade in lung cancer. Sequencing used immunoSEQ multiplex PCR; TCRdb keeps in-frame clones, though not all of them. The top ten clones hold approximately 30% of a sample with over 10,000 clones, about 81% of them seen once. The sample was peripheral blood, taken from a patient treated with radiotherapy plus ipilimumab. Every receptor here comes from a human donor with non-small cell lung cancer that progressed on radiotherapy plus ipilimumab.

This sequence joins TRBV5-1 and TRBJ1-1; D is unclear. The CDR3 runs to 14 residues. CDR1 SGHRS and CDR2 YFSETQ come from the germline V gene. The ends were cut back, 0 bases at V and 4 bases at J, with 10 bases in the middle. The chain's CDR3 is CASSLAVVGTEAFF. CDR3 in DNA: TGCGCCAGCAGCTTGGCCGTCGTGGGCACTGAAGCTTTCTTT.

J is TRBJ2-2 and V is TRBV15, with D hard to call. The CDR3 totals 13 residues. The germline V gene has CDR1 LNHNV and CDR2 YYDKDF (reference sequence). The germline V and J ends were trimmed by 5 bases and 5 bases, with 9 bases remaining between them. In nucleotides, the CDR3 is TGTGCCACCAGCGGCATCCTGACCGGGGAGCTGTTTTTT. Protein: CATSGILTGELFF.

The V and J genes are TRBV10-1 and TRBJ2-7; no reliable D call. In germline, CDR1 is WNHNN, CDR2 SYGVQD (reference sequence). The CDR3 totals 14 residues. The ends were cut back, 0 bases at V and 4 bases at J, with 10 bases in the middle. CDR3 sequence reads: CASSESAGLYEQYF. Here the CDR3 DNA reads TGCGCCAGCAGTGAGTCTGCCGGGTTATACGAGCAGTACTTC.

This chain links TRBV11-2 with TRBJ2-7, with 11 bases fitting TRBD2. V lost 3 bases to trimming and J lost 6 bases; unmatched junction nucleotides: 7. The CDR3 extends over 15 amino acids. CDR1 and CDR2 (germline): SGHAT, FQNNGV. In nucleotides, the CDR3 is TGTGCCAGCAGCTTTATAGCGGGGGGGCTTGGCGAGCAGTACTTC. Its protein is CASSFIAGGLGEQYF.

The chain combines TRBV4-1 with TRBJ1-2; D might be TRBD1 (5 bases). From germline, CDR1 is MGHRA and CDR2 YSYEKL. The CDR3 loop spans 17 amino acids. V dropped 0 bases and J dropped 4 bases, with 18 bases sitting between them. The chain's CDR3 is CASSQDNLGPPPYGYTF. CDR3 sequence (DNA): TGCGCCAGCAGCCAAGACAATCTGGGACCGCCACCCTATGGCTACACCTTC.

V and J are TRBV7-2 and TRBJ1-5; TRBD1 aligns across 7 bases. Trimming at V came to 3 bases and at J to 10 bases, leaving 3 bases not matched to a gene. The CDR3 is made up of 12 amino acids. Germline assignment: CDR1 SGHTA and CDR2 FQGNSA. CDR3 bases: TGTGCCAGCAGCTTTAGGGGGCAACCCCAGCATTTT. This translates into CASSFRGQPQHF.

The chain couples TRBV7-2 to TRBJ2-1; 11 positions match TRBD1. The CDR3 is made up of 15 amino acids. Unmatched junction bases numbered 2, after V lost 5 bases and J lost 2 bases. Germline V CDR1 and CDR2: SGHTA, FQGNSA. This CDR3 reads CASSVGQGAYNEQFF. CDR3 DNA: TGTGCCAGCAGCGTGGGACAGGGGGCCTACAATGAGCAGTTCTTC.

The chain joins TRBV5-1 to TRBJ2-3; D gene ambiguous. Trimming pared 0 bases from V and 1 base from J, leaving 9 bases between. The CDR3 has 15 residues. Germline CDR1 and CDR2: SGHRS and YFSETQ. Here the CDR3 DNA reads TGCGCCAGCAGCTTGGGGCAATGGGGCACAGATACGCAGTATTTT. Translated: CASSLGQWGTDTQYF.

The V and J genes are TRBV7-6 and TRBJ1-6, with TRBD1 matching 12 bases. Trimming at V came to 4 bases and at J to 9 bases, leaving 13 bases not matched to a gene. CDR3 length equals 18 residues. The germline gives CDR1 SGHVS, CDR2 FNYEAQ. This CDR3 is CASSSHSPGQGAGSPLHF. DNA for the CDR3: TGTGCCAGCAGCTCTCATAGCCCGGGACAGGGGGCCGGTTCACCCCTCCACTTT.

The V call is TRBV18, the J call TRBJ2-5, with 8 bases matching TRBD2. This CDR3 is 15 amino acids long. Trimming took 4 bases from V and 4 from J; bases not matched to a gene: 8. Germline V CDR1 and CDR2: KGHSH, LQKENI. The CDR3 bases are TGTGCCAGCTCACATCTAGCGGGTACGCCAGAGACCCAGTACTTC. Translating gives CASSHLAGTPETQYF.

This chain uses TRBV29-1 with TRBJ2-3; D remains unclear. Germline CDR1 and CDR2: SQVTM and ANQGSEA. This CDR3 is 14 amino acids long. V lost 7 bases to trimming and J lost 7 bases, with 21 bases between them. CDR3 sequence reads: CSGSSGFPPNTQYF. For the CDR3, the DNA is TGCAGCGGGTCGTCGGGCTTCCCCCCCAATACGCAGTATTTT.

The chain is built from TRBV16 and TRBJ1-2; 8 bases match TRBD1. CDR3 size: 13 residues. V lost 6 bases, J lost 7 bases, and 7 bases stayed unmatched. Germline V CDR1 and CDR2: KGHSY, FQNENV. CDR3 in DNA: TGTGCCAGCAGTCGACAGGGGTTAAGTGGCTACACCTTC. Translation: CASSRQGLSGYTF.